Listed below are T cell receptor beta chains from one sample, sequenced in a study of control samples from healthy donors and cancer patients. The assay was immunoSEQ multiplex PCR, and TCRdb's table has in-frame clones only and misses some. The sample includes over 150,000 clones, 91% of them seen just once. Sequenced: blood. These receptors came from a woman in her thirties or forties in good health. CDR3s include the opening cysteine and the closing phenylalanine or tryptophan. D genes are given only for firm matches. Part of the rows lack a size; the others show once, few, many or a class for expanded clones.

j_call,d_call,clone_size,v_call,cdr3_aa,cdr3_nt
TRBJ1-2,.,few,TRBV6-4,CASSASGGRGGYTF,TGTGCCAGCAGCGCCTCCGGGGGGCGAGGTGGCTACACCTTC
TRBJ1-5,.,.,TRBV9,CASSGGESQPQHF,TGTGCCAGCAGCGGGGGGGAAAGCCAGCCCCAGCATTTT
TRBJ1-4,.,.,TRBV5-4,CASSPEGGVNEKLFF,TGTGCCAGCAGCCCGGAGGGGGGGGTTAATGAAAAACTGTTTTTT
TRBJ2-4,.,.,TRBV5-6,CASSLITSMIAMDIQYF,TGTGCCAGCAGCCTGATTACTTCGATGATAGCCATGGACATTCAGTACTTC
TRBJ2-1,.,.,TRBV5-6,CASSPGVGNEQFF,TGTGCCAGCAGCCCAGGGGTGGGGAATGAGCAGTTCTTC
TRBJ1-2,TRBD1,.,TRBV6-6,CASSQGQGMFNYGYTF,TGTGCCAGCAGTCAGGGACAGGGCATGTTTAACTATGGCTACACCTTC
TRBJ1-5,.,.,TRBV19,CASIERAALGQPQHF,TGTGCCAGTATTGAGAGGGCGGCCCTCGGTCAGCCCCAGCATTTT
TRBJ2-5,TRBD1,.,TRBV5-1,CASSLLKGAQVETQYF,TGCGCCAGCAGCTTACTTAAGGGGGCGCAGGTGGAGACCCAGTACTTC
TRBJ1-6,.,.,TRBV7-9,CASSPQLVSPLHF,TGTGCCAGCAGCCCCCAACTCGTTTCACCCCTCCACTTT
TRBJ2-7,TRBD1,.,TRBV6-5,CASGGGQGYEQYF,TGTGCCAGCGGCGGGGGACAGGGGTACGAGCAGTACTTC
TRBJ1-6,TRBD1,.,TRBV6-5,CASSRQGIGNSPLHF,TGTGCCAGCAGCCGACAGGGGATAGGTAATTCACCCCTCCACTTT
TRBJ1-4,.,.,TRBV4-1,CASSQADGVTNEKLFF,TGCGCCAGCAGCCAAGCAGACGGGGTAACTAATGAAAAACTGTTTTTT
TRBJ1-1,TRBD1,few,TRBV3-1/TRBV3-2,CASSSQGVTEAFF,TGTGCCAGCAGCTCACAGGGGGTAACTGAAGCTTTCTTT
TRBJ2-3,.,once,TRBV2,CASTLNTDTQYF,TGTGCCAGCACCCTAAACACAGATACGCAGTATTTT
TRBJ1-5,.,.,TRBV7-8,CASSLGVATNQPQHF,TGTGCCAGCAGCTTAGGAGTGGCCACCAATCAGCCCCAGCATTTT
TRBJ1-1,.,once,TRBV10-2,CASRKGEFYEAFF,TGCGCCAGCAGGAAAGGGGAATTCTATGAAGCTTTCTTT
TRBJ2-7,.,.,TRBV15,CATSRDQQGSREQYF,TGTGCCACCAGCAGAGATCAACAGGGTTCTCGCGAGCAGTACTTC
TRBJ1-5,TRBD1,.,TRBV4-1,CASSSIGTGGNQPQHF,TGCGCCAGCAGCTCGATCGGGACAGGGGGCAACCAGCCCCAGCATTTT
TRBJ1-5,TRBD1,.,TRBV19,CASQDRGHQPQHF,TGTGCCAGTCAAGACAGGGGACATCAGCCCCAGCATTTT
TRBJ2-2,.,once,TRBV7-9,CASSLGPGELFF,TGTGCCAGCAGCCTAGGGCCCGGGGAGCTGTTTTTT
TRBJ1-2,TRBD1,.,TRBV5-1,CASSLWDSNYGYTF,TGCGCCAGCAGCTTGTGGGACAGCAACTATGGCTACACCTTC
TRBJ2-1,TRBD2,once,TRBV5-1,CASSFVAGGYNEQFF,TGCGCCAGCAGCTTTGTAGCGGGGGGATACAATGAGCAGTTCTTC
TRBJ1-2,.,.,TRBV3-1/TRBV3-2,CASSQAGQTNYGYTF,TGTGCCAGCAGCCAAGCGGGACAAACTAACTATGGCTACACCTTC
TRBJ2-3,TRBD2,.,TRBV6-6,CASSPLAAPSTDTQYF,TGTGCCAGCAGTCCGCTAGCGGCCCCTAGCACAGATACGCAGTATTTT
TRBJ2-1,.,.,TRBV4-1,CASSQDLEDNEQFF,TGCGCCAGCAGCCAAGATTTGGAGGACAATGAGCAGTTCTTC
TRBJ1-1,.,.,TRBV12-3/TRBV12-4,CASTRLGGTEAFF,TGTGCCAGCACCCGACTCGGGGGCACTGAAGCTTTCTTT
TRBJ1-3,.,.,TRBV9,CASSVVGAHESNSGNTIYF,TGTGCCAGCAGCGTAGTAGGGGCCCACGAGTCTAACTCTGGAAACACCATATATTTT
TRBJ1-2,.,.,TRBV27,CASSSLGRTEINYGYTF,TGTGCCAGCAGTTCGTTGGGGAGGACAGAGATTAACTATGGCTACACCTTC
TRBJ1-5,TRBD1,.,TRBV11-3,CASSLVQGRRRNQPQHF,TGTGCCAGCAGCTTAGTACAGGGGAGGCGGCGCAATCAGCCCCAGCATTTT
TRBJ1-3,.,once,TRBV5-1,CASSLDRDSGNTIYF,TGCGCCAGCAGCCTGGACCGGGACTCTGGAAACACCATATATTTT
TRBJ2-7,TRBD2,.,TRBV19,CASSTHGGAYEQYF,TGTGCCAGTAGTACCCACGGGGGGGCCTACGAGCAGTACTTC
TRBJ2-7,.,.,TRBV10-3,CAISDPATVSYEQYF,TGTGCCATCAGTGACCCCGCGACAGTTTCCTACGAGCAGTACTTC